This is a list of T cell receptor beta chains from one sample in a study of shared clonotypes between healthy human individuals. Method: immunoSEQ multiplex PCR; TCRdb's copy keeps in-frame clones and lacks some. The repertoire holds fewer than 850,000 clones, with 90% to 97% as singletons. Sequencing was carried out using naive CD8+ T cells sorted from blood. The receptor source for this set is a young man in good health. The CDR3 runs from the conserved cysteine through the conserved F or W. Each record gives: V gene, J gene, clone size, D gene, CDR3 DNA, CDR3 protein. A D gene is named only where the DNA matches it firmly. Size values are once, few and many counts, or a class for expanded clones, and some rows have none.

TRBV27	TRBJ2-1	-	-	TGTGCCAGCAGTTTCCCCTCAGGGGATGAGCAGTTCTTC	CASSFPSGDEQFF
TRBV11-2	TRBJ2-1	-	TRBD1	TGTGCCAGCAGCCCCGGGACAGGAAGCAATGAGCAGTTCTTC	CASSPGTGSNEQFF
TRBV9	TRBJ2-1	-	-	TGTGCCAGCAGCGCCGCCGGGGGGCAAGGCAATGAGCAGTTCTTC	CASSAAGGQGNEQFF
TRBV30	TRBJ2-3	-	TRBD2	TGTGCCTGGAGTAGGGGGACTAGCGGCACAGATACGCAGTATTTT	CAWSRGTSGTDTQYF
TRBV4-3	TRBJ1-4	-	-	TGCGCCAGCAGCCAAGAGTGGGGGGTTGTGACAGTAAGGGAAAAACTGTTTTTT	CASSQEWGVVTVREKLFF
TRBV5-4	TRBJ1-1	once	-	TGTGCCAGCAGCTTGTCCCAGAACACTGAAGCTTTCTTT	CASSLSQNTEAFF
TRBV6-5	TRBJ2-3	-	-	TGTGCCAGCAGTCGTGGACAGATAAGCACAGATACGCAGTATTTT	CASSRGQISTDTQYF
TRBV14	TRBJ2-3	-	TRBD1	TGTGCCAGCAACACAGGGGTCTCCACAGATACGCAGTATTTT	CASNTGVSTDTQYF
TRBV6-4	TRBJ2-1	-	TRBD2	TGTGCCAGCAGAAGGACTAGCGGGGACGAAGGTAATGAGCAGTTCTTC	CASRRTSGDEGNEQFF
TRBV7-8	TRBJ2-1	once	-	TGTGCCAGCAGCCCTTCAGCGGGCGACGCAAGTAGGCAGTTCTTC	CASSPSAGDASRQFF
TRBV11-2	TRBJ1-4	-	TRBD1	TGTGCCAGCAGCTTAGACACCCTCTCAGGGGGCGGAGAAAAACTGTTTTTT	CASSLDTLSGGGEKLFF
TRBV28	TRBJ2-3	-	TRBD2	TGTGCCAGCAGTTTGGCGGGAGGGCGCACAGATACGCAGTATTTT	CASSLAGGRTDTQYF
TRBV7-8	TRBJ1-5	-	TRBD1	TGTGCCAGCAGCCGCGTGGGGACAGACCTTTATAGCAATCAGCCCCAGCATTTT	CASSRVGTDLYSNQPQHF
TRBV5-5	TRBJ1-1	-	-	TGTGCCAGCAGCATTACAGGGAACACTGAAGCTTTCTTT	CASSITGNTEAFF
TRBV11-3	TRBJ2-7	-	-	TGTGCCAGCAGCCCGGGACATTTAACTGAGCAGTACTTC	CASSPGHLTEQYF
TRBV7-8	TRBJ2-3	once	-	TGTGCCAGCAGCTTAGTTGGGACAAACACAGATACGCAGTATTTT	CASSLVGTNTDTQYF
TRBV7-9	TRBJ2-7	-	TRBD2	TGTGCCAGCAGCATTATTAGCGGGACGAGCTCCTACGAGCAGTACTTC	CASSIISGTSSYEQYF
TRBV4-1	TRBJ2-7	-	TRBD2	TGCGCCAGCAGCCAAGGTCTAGCGGTGAACTACGAGCAGTACTTC	CASSQGLAVNYEQYF
TRBV5-8	TRBJ1-1	-	-	TGTGCCAGCAGATCCACTGAAGCTTTCTTT	CASRSTEAFF